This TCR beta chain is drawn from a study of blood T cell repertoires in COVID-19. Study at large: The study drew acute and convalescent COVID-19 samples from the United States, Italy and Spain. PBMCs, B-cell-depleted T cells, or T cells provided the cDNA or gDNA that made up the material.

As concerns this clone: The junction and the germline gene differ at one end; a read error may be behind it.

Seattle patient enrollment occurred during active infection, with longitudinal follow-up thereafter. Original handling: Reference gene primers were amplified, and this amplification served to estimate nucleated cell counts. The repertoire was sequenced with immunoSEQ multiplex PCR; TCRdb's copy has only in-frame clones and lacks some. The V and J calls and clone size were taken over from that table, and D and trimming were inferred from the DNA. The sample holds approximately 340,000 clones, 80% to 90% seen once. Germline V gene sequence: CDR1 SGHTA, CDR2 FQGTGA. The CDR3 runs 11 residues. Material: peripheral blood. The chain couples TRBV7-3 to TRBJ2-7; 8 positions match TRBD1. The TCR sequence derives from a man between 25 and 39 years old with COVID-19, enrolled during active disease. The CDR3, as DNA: TGTGCCAGCAGCCCAGGACAGGGCGAGAACTTC. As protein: CASSPGQGENF.